This passage covers 27 T cell receptor beta chains from one sample sequenced in a study of cytomegalovirus exposure and HLA in healthy donors. 60 Vbeta and 13 Jbeta primers were used in PCR. Only in-frame clones appear in the TCRdb table, and some are missing; sequencing was by immunoSEQ multiplex PCR. The data contain roughly 87,000 clones, just under 75% of them singletons. Sequences were obtained from PBMCs. All receptors come from a man between 60 and 70 years old in good health and CMV-seronegative.

The V and J genes are TRBV7-3 and TRBJ2-6, with D unresolved. CDR1 and CDR2 from the germline V gene are SGHTA and FQGTGA. Trimming took 0 bases from V and 0 from J, leaving 9 bases between them. The CDR3 has 17 residues. The DNA for the CDR3 is TGTGCCAGCAGCTTAACGGTCCCAGTCTCTGGGGCCAACGTCCTGACTTTC. It encodes CASSLTVPVSGANVLTF.

V and J are TRBV28 and TRBJ1-4; TRBD1 agrees at 7 bases. The germline V gene has CDR1 MDHEN and CDR2 SYDVKM. This CDR3 has 16 amino acids. Trimming removed 6 bases from V and 3 bases from J; junction bases left unmatched: 10. Here the CDR3 reads CASSPTGALANEKLFF. In nucleotides, the CDR3 is TGTGCCAGCAGCCCAACAGGGGCCCTCGCTAATGAAAAACTGTTTTTT.

The V and J genes are TRBV18 and TRBJ1-1; a weak D match, TRBD1 (6 bases). V was shortened by 0 bases and J by 7 bases, with 15 bases between the two germline ends. This CDR3 is built from 15 residues. CDR1 is KGHSH and CDR2 is LQKENI in the germline V gene. The CDR3 DNA follows: TGTGCCAGCTCACCACCGGGACACCCGAACGGTGAAGCTTTCTTT. Translated: CASSPPGHPNGEAFF.

This clone was seen only once. This rearrangement joins TRBV7-3 to TRBJ2-1, with TRBD2 identical over 8 bases. V lost 8 bases, J lost 7 bases, and 7 bases stayed unmatched. This CDR3 has 13 amino acids. Per germline, CDR1 SGHTA and CDR2 FQGTGA. The CDR3 coding sequence is TGTGCCAGCGGCCCGGGGGGGCAGAATGAGCAGTTCTTC. This gives the protein CASGPGGQNEQFF.

This rearrangement joins TRBV2 to TRBJ2-3; 15 bases agree with TRBD2. The CDR3 is 15 amino acids. CDR1 and CDR2 (germline): SNHLY, FYNNEI. V was pared by 8 bases and J by 9 bases, with 9 bases of the junction left unmatched. The CDR3 nucleotides read TGTGCCAGCCGGACTAGCGGGGGGGTTATGGGGACGCAGTATTTT. It codes for CASRTSGGVMGTQYF.

The rearrangement links TRBV6-6 to TRBJ2-3, with a weak D call TRBD1 (6 bases). Germline CDR1 MNHNY, CDR2 SVGAGI (reference sequence). Trimming stripped 6 bases from V and 0 bases from J, with 16 bases between. CDR3 length: 16 amino acids. The CDR3 is CASSYTGTKSTDTQYF. The CDR3 coding sequence is TGTGCCAGCAGCTACACCGGGACAAAGAGCACAGATACGCAGTATTTT.

The V and J genes are TRBV2 and TRBJ2-3, with 7 bases identical to TRBD1. Trimming removed 8 bases from V and 1 base from J; junction bases left unmatched: 6. In germline, CDR1 is SNHLY, CDR2 FYNNEI. The CDR3 is 14 residues long. CDR3 sequence reads: CASGDRGGTDTQYF. In nucleotides, the CDR3 is TGTGCCAGCGGGGACAGAGGGGGCACAGATACGCAGTATTTT.

The V call is TRBV19, the J call TRBJ2-3; TRBD2 aligns across 12 bases. The CDR3 loop spans 15 amino acids. With 5 bases clipped from V and 10 bases from J, the junction kept 10 bases outside the gene matches. Germline-derived CDR1 and CDR2 are LNHDA and SQIVND (reference sequence). The CDR3 nucleotides read TGTGCCAGTAGTGCAGATCTAGCGGGGGGGCCCTCGCAGTATTTT. Residues: CASSADLAGGPSQYF.

CDR3 residues: CASHWGTEGSPLHF. CDR3 nucleotides: TGTGCCAGCCATTGGGGAACCGAGGGTTCACCCCTCCACTTT. The chain uses TRBV6-1 and TRBJ1-6; the D is unclear. CDR1 MNHNS and CDR2 SASEGT come from the germline V gene. With 8 bases removed from V and 9 bases from J, the gap between germline ends came to 17 bases. The CDR3 totals 14 residues.

CDR3 nucleotide sequence: TGTGCCTGGAGTTGGGGACTAGCGGGGGCCTCACTGGACGAGCAGTACTTC. It translates to CAWSWGLAGASLDEQYF. The gene calls are TRBV30 and TRBJ2-7; 14 nucleotides agree with TRBD2. The germline V gene encodes CDR1 GTSNPN and CDR2 SVGIG (reference sequence). V shed 2 bases and J 5 bases; nucleotides not matched to a gene: 11. The CDR3 totals 17 residues.

CDR3 protein: CASSHYVGDNNSPLHF. CDR3 coding DNA: TGCGCCAGCAGCCATTATGTGGGCGACAACAATTCACCCCTCCACTTT. This rearrangement joins TRBV4-1 to TRBJ1-6; no firm D call. Germline CDR1 and CDR2: MGHRA and YSYEKL. V shed 3 bases and J shed 7 bases, with 16 bases lying between them. CDR3 size: 16 residues.

The CDR3, as DNA: TGTGCCAGTAGTATAGACTCCCAAGAGACCCAGTACTTC. This encodes CASSIDSQETQYF. The chain has TRBV19 and TRBJ2-5, with D uncertain. V lost 0 bases to trimming and J lost 1 base, with 3 bases between them. There are 13 residues in the CDR3. Germline assignment: CDR1 LNHDA and CDR2 SQIVND (reference sequence).

The chain is built from TRBV30 and TRBJ1-1, with D hard to call. Germline loops: CDR1 GTSNPN, CDR2 SVGIG (reference sequence). The germline V and J ends were trimmed by 0 bases and 4 bases, with 12 bases remaining between them. The CDR3 totals 14 residues. Written as DNA, the CDR3 is TGTGCCTGGAGTGTACTGGGCGTACTCACTGAAGCTTTCTTT. Its protein product is CAWSVLGVLTEAFF.

V usage is TRBV7-3 and J usage is TRBJ2-5; TRBD1 might be the D (6 bases). Trimming left V 4 bases short and J 1 base short, with 13 bases between. The length of the CDR3 is 15 residues. Germline assignment: CDR1 SGHTA and CDR2 FQGTGA. CDR3 loop: CASSSGGRGQETQYF. The DNA for the CDR3 is TGTGCCAGCAGCTCCGGCGGCAGGGGCCAAGAGACCCAGTACTTC.

This clone was detected only a few times. The V gene is TRBV11-2, the J gene TRBJ2-1; D is unclear. Between the trimmed V and J ends, which lost 5 bases and 4 bases, there was a span of 3 bases. This CDR3 has 11 residues. CDR1 is SGHAT and CDR2 is FQNNGV in the germline V gene. This CDR3 is CASSPYNEQFF. CDR3 nucleotide sequence: TGTGCCAGCAGCCCGTACAATGAGCAGTTCTTC.

This chain connects TRBV6-6 to TRBJ2-5; tentatively, D is TRBD2 (7 bases). CDR1 and CDR2 (germline): MNHNY, SVGAGI (reference sequence). The CDR3 totals 15 residues. V dropped 4 bases and J dropped 3 bases, with 15 bases sitting between them. The DNA for the CDR3 is TGTGCCAGCAGTTGGGGTGGGGGGGCGGAAGAGACCCAGTACTTC. This encodes CASSWGGGAEETQYF.

The chain uses TRBV19 and TRBJ1-1; D ambiguous. From germline, CDR1 is LNHDA and CDR2 SQIVND (reference sequence). The V and J ends lost 3 bases and 1 base respectively, with 6 bases between them. This CDR3 is 13 amino acids long. In DNA form, the CDR3 reads TGTGCCAGTAGTATCCGGGGGAACACTGAAGCTTTCTTT. Its protein is CASSIRGNTEAFF.

For the CDR3, the DNA is TGTGCCAGCAGCTCCGACACCTACACCTACAATGAGCAGTTCTTC. Translated, it gives CASSSDTYTYNEQFF. V usage is TRBV11-2 and J usage is TRBJ2-1; D gene unclear. V was trimmed by 4 bases and J by 2 bases, leaving 12 bases between them. Germline assignment: CDR1 SGHAT and CDR2 FQNNGV. This CDR3 comprises 15 residues.

This clone was detected only once. The chain joins TRBV27 to TRBJ2-7; 7 nucleotides match TRBD2. CDR1 is MNHEY and CDR2 is SMNVEV in the germline V gene (reference sequence). The CDR3 extends over 14 amino acids. V gave up 5 bases and J gave up 4 bases; unmatched junction bases: 8. CDR3 in DNA: TGTGCCAGCAGTCCCGCGGGGGAGGCGTACGAGCAGTACTTC. Protein sequence: CASSPAGEAYEQYF.

This chain links TRBV30 with TRBJ1-5; D not certain. This CDR3 spans 15 amino acids. CDR1 and CDR2 from the germline V gene are GTSNPN and SVGIG (reference sequence). V lost 2 bases to trimming and J lost 6 bases, with 17 bases between them. The CDR3 is CAWSPSHGRGQPQHF. Written as DNA, the CDR3 is TGTGCCTGGAGTCCCTCCCACGGCCGGGGTCAGCCCCAGCATTTT.

Written as DNA, the CDR3 is TGTGCCAGCAGTCGGGGACAGGGTAATGGCTACACCTTC. Translating gives CASSRGQGNGYTF. This chain uses TRBV6-5 with TRBJ1-2; TRBD1 matches at 9 bases. J was trimmed by 6 bases and V by 5 bases; bases with no gene match: 4. Germline assignment: CDR1 MNHEY and CDR2 SVGAGI. The CDR3 loop spans 13 amino acids.

The chain has TRBV19 and TRBJ2-1; D gene ambiguous. From germline, CDR1 is LNHDA and CDR2 SQIVND (reference sequence). The V end was cut by 5 bases, the J end by 5 bases, with 7 bases between. This CDR3 region has 12 residues. The CDR3, as DNA: TGTGCCAGTAGTGGGCAGAACAATGAGCAGTTCTTC. This codes for CASSGQNNEQFF.

This clone was seen only a few times. V is TRBV7-3 and J is TRBJ2-3, with 10 positions matching TRBD2. The CDR3 consists of 16 residues. V lost 1 base to trimming and J lost 5 bases; unmatched junction nucleotides: 6. The germline V gene has CDR1 SGHTA and CDR2 FQGTGA. The CDR3 nucleotides read TGTGCCAGCAGCTTAAGCCCAGCGGGGGGGCAAGATACGCAGTATTTT. Translating it yields CASSLSPAGGQDTQYF.

This chain connects TRBV9 to TRBJ2-7; no clear D gene. The CDR3 extends over 14 amino acids. The germline V gene has CDR1 SGDLS and CDR2 YYNGEE. The V and J ends lost 0 bases and 0 bases respectively, with 7 bases between them. Written as DNA, the CDR3 is TGTGCCAGCAGCGTAGCCCCGAGCTCCTACGAGCAGTACTTC. It codes for CASSVAPSSYEQYF.

The chain uses TRBV2 and TRBJ2-3; 8 bases agree with TRBD2. CDR1 is SNHLY and CDR2 is FYNNEI in the germline V gene. The CDR3 loop spans 16 amino acids. The junction had 8 bases not matched to a gene; V was cut back by 5 bases and J by 1 base. This chain's CDR3 is CASSPNWRGGTDTQYF. For the CDR3, the DNA is TGTGCCAGCAGTCCCAATTGGCGGGGGGGCACAGATACGCAGTATTTT.

The chain uses TRBV27 and TRBJ2-7; D ambiguous. The germline V and J ends were trimmed by 2 bases and 1 base, with 6 bases remaining between them. The CDR3 covers 13 residues. Germline values: CDR1 MNHEY, CDR2 SMNVEV (reference sequence). CDR3 in DNA: TGTGCCAGCAGTTTAACAGATTCCTACGAGCAGTACTTC. The encoded protein is CASSLTDSYEQYF.

This clone appeared once. The chain joins TRBV4-1 to TRBJ2-5; 10 bases agree with TRBD1. Germline V lookup: CDR1 MGHRA, CDR2 YSYEKL. There are 15 residues in the CDR3. With V trimmed by 4 bases and J by 5 bases, 7 bases remained unmatched. CDR3 bases: TGCGCCAGCAGCCCCGGACAGGGGGTCTGGGAGACCCAGTACTTC. This codes for CASSPGQGVWETQYF.